These 2 T cell receptor beta chains were all obtained from the same sample, sequenced in a study of T cell repertoires in aging, cancer and after chemotherapy (dated by TCRdb to between 2019 and 2020). TCR beta rearrangements were amplified from genomic DNA extracted from peripheral blood rather than from sorted cells or RNA. Reads for this sample came from an Illumina MiSeq. Multiplex touch-down PCR with a mixed TRB-A/B primer pool was used to amplify rearranged TRB sequences covering the V, D and J segments. The raw public data were reprocessed by TCRdb itself: fastp quality trimming at Q25, MiXCR clonotype calling, in-frame beta chains only. CDR3 protein sequences are deduplicated, and each keeps its most common genes and DNA. The sample data list over 10,000 distinct CDR3 sequences, and 26% of these were observed just once. Of the sample, 2.6% falls within the top ten clones. The material sequenced was blood. These TCRs come from a human donor in good health.

This clonotype was recorded a few times. The chain links TRBV6-5 to TRBJ1-1; D possibly corresponds to TRBD1 (6 bases). CDR3 size: 16 residues. Trimming stripped 6 bases from V and 0 bases from J, with 17 bases between. The germline CDR1 and CDR2 sequences are MNHEY and SVGAGI. CDR3 sequence: CASRTPGHTMNTEAFF. The CDR3 DNA reads as TGTGCCAGCAGAACCCCGGGACATACCATGAACACTGAAGCTTTCTTT.

This clonotype is labeled medium-sized. The chain uses TRBV7-9 and TRBJ2-3; D possibly corresponds to TRBD2 (5 bases). Trimming removed 5 bases at V and 6 bases at J, with 18 bases between. Germline V gene data show CDR1 as SEHNR and CDR2 as FQNEAQ (reference sequence). This CDR3 comprises 15 residues. The CDR3 bases are TGTGCCAGCAGCCTCGGAGGACGGGCCCCGGATACGCAGTATTTT. This translates into CASSLGGRAPDTQYF. Based on the CDR3 plus reference TRBV7-9 and TRBJ2-3, the full variable domain is DTGVSQNPRHKITKRGQNVTFRCDPISEHNRLYWYRQTLGQGPEFLTYFQNEAQLEKSRLLSDRFSAERPKGSFSTLEIQRTEQGDSAMYLCASSLGGRAPDTQYFGPGTRLTVL.